These T cell receptor beta chains were read from a single sample in a study of cytomegalovirus exposure and HLA in healthy donors. Measured with immunoSEQ multiplex PCR; TCRdb has only the in-frame clones, and not every one. This repertoire includes 150,000 to 250,000 clones. Sequencing was done on a sample of PBMCs. These receptors all come from a boy younger than 18 in good health and CMV-seronegative. The CDR3 runs from the conserved cysteine through the conserved F or W. D genes are given only for firm matches.

V gene	J gene	D gene	CDR3 length	CDR3 DNA	CDR3 protein
TRBV28	TRBJ1-1	TRBD1	15	TGTGCCAGCAGTAACGGACAGGGGTATGACACTGAAGCTTTCTTT	CASSNGQGYDTEAFF
TRBV6-4	TRBJ2-1	TRBD1	15	TGTGCCAGCAGGAGGGACAGGGGTTTTAACAATGAGCAGTTCTTC	CASRRDRGFNNEQFF
TRBV5-5	TRBJ2-3	NA	13	TGTGCCAGCAGCGGCGGGACGGGAGATACGCAGTATTTT	CASSGGTGDTQYF
TRBV4-1	TRBJ1-1	NA	16	TGCGCCAGCAGCCCTCCTCGCCTGGGAGGGGACACTGAAGCTTTCTTT	CASSPPRLGGDTEAFF
TRBV5-4	TRBJ1-1	NA	15	TGTGCCAGCAGCTTCCCGGGGACACCGATCACTGAAGCTTTCTTT	CASSFPGTPITEAFF
TRBV30	TRBJ2-5	TRBD2	14	TGTGCCTGGAGTGGGACTAGCGGGGGAAGGACCCAGTACTTC	CAWSGTSGGRTQYF
TRBV18	TRBJ1-3	TRBD1	17	TGTGCCAGCTCACCACGACTAGGGACAGCCTCTGGAAACACCATATATTTT	CASSPRLGTASGNTIYF
TRBV28	TRBJ1-1	TRBD1	18	TGTGCCAGCAGTCAGAAAGCCAGGGGGCTAGAACAAGACACTGAAGCTTTCTTT	CASSQKARGLEQDTEAFF
TRBV30	TRBJ2-1	TRBD2	19	TGTGCCTGGAGTGCTTGGCTTCTACTAGCGGGGGCCCCTGGGAATGAGCAGTTCTTC	CAWSAWLLLAGAPGNEQFF
TRBV30	TRBJ1-2	TRBD1	16	TGTGCCTGGGGAAATCGGGAGACAGGGGCCTTCCATGGCTACACCTTC	CAWGNRETGAFHGYTF
TRBV20-1	TRBJ1-2	NA	11	TGCAGTGCCCCGGGTAGAAGCGGCTACACCTTC	CSAPGRSGYTF